This record covers a single T cell receptor (beta chain). Its antigen is unknown. Sequenced by immunoSEQ multiplex PCR; TCRdb stores in-frame clones only, minus some. Here the sample spans 130,000 or so clones, about 82% being singletons. This CDR3 has 15 residues. CDR1 is LGHNA, CDR2 YNFKEQ, per germline. Trimming took 10 bases from V and 1 from J; bases not matched to a gene: 5. This sample was included in a study of T cell responses to AZD1222 COVID-19 vaccine. Study-level findings and limits: Compared with day 0, the breadth and depth of the Spike-specific TCR repertoire rose significantly after two doses of AZD1222. The donor cohort was predominantly white British with a female majority, and clonal diversity may have been underestimated.

The source is an adult in good health. The chain employs TRBV4-2 and TRBJ2-3; 13 bases match TRBD2. The sequences come from peripheral blood, collected on day 0 of AZD1222 vaccination. The CDR3 DNA sequence: TGTGCCACCGGGGGGACTAGCGGGGGCACAGATACGCAGTATTTT. As protein: CATGGTSGGTDTQYF.